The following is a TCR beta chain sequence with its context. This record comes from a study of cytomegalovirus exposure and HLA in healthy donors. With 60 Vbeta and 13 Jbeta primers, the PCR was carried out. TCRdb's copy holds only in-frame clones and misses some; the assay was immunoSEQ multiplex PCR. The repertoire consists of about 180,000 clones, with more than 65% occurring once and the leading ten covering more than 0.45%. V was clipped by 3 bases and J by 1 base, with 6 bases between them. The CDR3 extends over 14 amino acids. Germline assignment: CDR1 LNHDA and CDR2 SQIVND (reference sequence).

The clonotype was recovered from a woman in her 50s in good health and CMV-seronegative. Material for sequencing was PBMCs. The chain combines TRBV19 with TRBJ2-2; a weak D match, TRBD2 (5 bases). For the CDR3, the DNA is TGTGCCAGTAGTATCGAGGGGAACACCGGGGAGCTGTTTTTT. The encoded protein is CASSIEGNTGELFF. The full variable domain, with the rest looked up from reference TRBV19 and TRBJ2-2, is DGGITQSPKYLFRKEGQNVTLSCEQNLNHDAMYWYRQDPGQGLRLIYYSQIVNDFQKGDIAEGYSVSREKKESFPLTVTSAQKNPTAFYLCASSIEGNTGELFFGEGSRLTVL.